This TCR beta chain was retrieved from a study of beta chain features in type 1 diabetes. This clone was seen a handful of times. The whole isolated RNA underwent reverse transcription, so sequencing captured expressed TCRB transcripts. It was found that naive, central memory and regulatory T cell samples averaged roughly 3.5 million reads. Repertoires were generated with immunoSEQ multiplex PCR, while TCRdb's copy carries only in-frame clones and drops some. The table includes about 360,000 clones, approximately 12% detected once. Looked up from germline, CDR1 is MNHEY and CDR2 is SVGAGI. The CDR3 contains 14 residues. V shed 4 bases, J shed 4 bases, and the junction held 5 bases outside the gene matches.

The chain combines TRBV6-5 with TRBJ2-7, with 9 bases that match TRBD1. Sequenced input: naive CD4+ T cells from blood. The sequence came from a man younger than 35 in good health. CDR3 DNA: TGTGCCAGCAGTTCCGGACAGGGGTTGTACGAGCAGTACTTC. This translates into CASSSGQGLYEQYF.